Below are 4 T cell receptor beta chains sequenced from a single sample in a study of blood T cells in healthy people across ages. A second PCR, run for roughly 7 to 12 cycles, used a sample-barcoded 5' primer plus a J-beta primer mix. TCRdb re-analysed the 5' RACE reads in MiXCR, keeping a single row per CDR3 protein. Of 1.8 million or so distinct CDR3 sequences listed, roughly 43% were seen once; the top ten hold 23%. The specimen sequenced was blood. All receptors come from a human donor in good health.

J is TRBJ2-7 and V is TRBV2; D remains ambiguous. Germline-derived CDR1 and CDR2 are SNHLY and FYNNEI. The CDR3 covers 14 residues. Trimming cost V 0 bases and J 2 bases, with 8 bases left between them. The CDR3 loop reads CASSEASGPYEQYF. As DNA, the CDR3 is TGTGCCAGCAGTGAAGCGAGTGGCCCCTACGAGCAGTACTTC.

The rearrangement joins TRBV7-9 to TRBJ1-2; 7 bases agree with TRBD1. The CDR3 is 15 amino acids. The V gene end was trimmed by 5 bases and the J gene end by 6 bases; junction bases not matched to a gene: 12. The germline V gene has CDR1 SEHNR and CDR2 FQNEAQ (reference sequence). The CDR3 sequence is CASSPDRTILNGYTF. In DNA, the CDR3 is TGTGCCAGCAGCCCGGACAGGACGATATTGAATGGCTACACCTTC.

V usage is TRBV12-3 or TRBV12-4 and J usage is TRBJ1-1; D is unresolved. The V end was cut by 3 bases, the J end by 1 base, with 9 bases between. This CDR3 has 14 amino acids. The CDR3: CASSFSGQNTEAFF. The CDR3 region has the DNA TGTGCCAGCAGTTTTTCTGGTCAGAACACTGAAGCTTTCTTT.

The sample holds a few counts of this clonotype. In DNA, the CDR3 is TGTGCCAGCAGCGCGGGACAGACCTCAAATGAAAAACTGTTTTTT. It codes for CASSAGQTSNEKLFF. The chain uses TRBV9 and TRBJ1-4; 7 bases map to TRBD1. CDR1 is SGDLS and CDR2 is YYNGEE in the germline V gene. The CDR3 spans 15 residues. V shed 3 bases and J 5 bases; nucleotides not matched to a gene: 7.